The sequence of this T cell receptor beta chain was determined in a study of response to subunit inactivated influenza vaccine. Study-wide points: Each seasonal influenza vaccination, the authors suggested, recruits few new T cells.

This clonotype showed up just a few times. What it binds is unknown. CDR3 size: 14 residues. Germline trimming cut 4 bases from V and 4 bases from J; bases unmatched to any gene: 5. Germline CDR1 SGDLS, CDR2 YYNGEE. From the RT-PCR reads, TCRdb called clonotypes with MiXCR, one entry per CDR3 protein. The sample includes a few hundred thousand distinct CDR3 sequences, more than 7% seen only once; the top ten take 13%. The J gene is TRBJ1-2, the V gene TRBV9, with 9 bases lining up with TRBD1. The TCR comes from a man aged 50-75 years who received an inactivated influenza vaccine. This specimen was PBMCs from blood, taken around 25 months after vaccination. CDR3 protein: CASSIGTGSYGYTF. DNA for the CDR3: TGTGCCAGCAGCATCGGGACAGGGTCCTATGGCTACACCTTC.